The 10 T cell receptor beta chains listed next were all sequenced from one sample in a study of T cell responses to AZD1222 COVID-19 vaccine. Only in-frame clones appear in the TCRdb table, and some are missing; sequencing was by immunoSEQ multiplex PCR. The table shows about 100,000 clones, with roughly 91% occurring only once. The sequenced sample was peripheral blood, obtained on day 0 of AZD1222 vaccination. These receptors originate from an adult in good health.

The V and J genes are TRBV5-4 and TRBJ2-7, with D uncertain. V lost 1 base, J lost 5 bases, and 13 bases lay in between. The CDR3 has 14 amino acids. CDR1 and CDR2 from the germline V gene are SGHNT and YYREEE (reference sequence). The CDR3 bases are TGTGCCAGCAGCTTGACCCTCCCGTCAGACGAGCAGTACTTC. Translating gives CASSLTLPSDEQYF.

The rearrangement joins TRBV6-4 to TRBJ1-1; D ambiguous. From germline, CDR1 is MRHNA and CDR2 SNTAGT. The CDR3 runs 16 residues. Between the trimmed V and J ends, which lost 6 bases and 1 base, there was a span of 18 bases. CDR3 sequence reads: CASRTTTRGGNTEAFF. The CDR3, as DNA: TGTGCCAGCAGAACGACAACCCGGGGAGGGAACACTGAAGCTTTCTTT.

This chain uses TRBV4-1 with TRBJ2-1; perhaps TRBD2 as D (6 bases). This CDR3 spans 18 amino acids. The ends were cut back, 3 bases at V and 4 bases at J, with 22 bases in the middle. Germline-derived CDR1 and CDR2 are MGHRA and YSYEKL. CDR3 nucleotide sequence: TGCGCCAGCAGCCAGAGGGGTGAGTTGGGAGGCCTGTACAATGAGCAGTTCTTC. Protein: CASSQRGELGGLYNEQFF.

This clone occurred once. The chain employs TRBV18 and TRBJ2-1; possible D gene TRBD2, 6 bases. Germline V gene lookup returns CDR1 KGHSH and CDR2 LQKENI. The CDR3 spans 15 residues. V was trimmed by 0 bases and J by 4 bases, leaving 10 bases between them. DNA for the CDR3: TGTGCCAGCTCACCACCTAGCGGAGTATACAATGAGCAGTTCTTC. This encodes CASSPPSGVYNEQFF.

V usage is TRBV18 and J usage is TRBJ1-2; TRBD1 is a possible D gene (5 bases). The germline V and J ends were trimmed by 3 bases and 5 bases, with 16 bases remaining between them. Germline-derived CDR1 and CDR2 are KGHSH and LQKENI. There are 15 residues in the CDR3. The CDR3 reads CASSPRGLGEYGYTF. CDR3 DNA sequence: TGTGCCAGCTCACCTCGGGGTCTAGGGGAATATGGCTACACCTTC.

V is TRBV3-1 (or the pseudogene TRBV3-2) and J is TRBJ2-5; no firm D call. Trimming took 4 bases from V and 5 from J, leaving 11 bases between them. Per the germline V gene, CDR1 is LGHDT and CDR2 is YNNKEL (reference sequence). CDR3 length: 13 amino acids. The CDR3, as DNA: TGTGCCAGCAGCCTCCCCCCCTGGGAGACCCAGTACTTC. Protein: CASSLPPWETQYF.

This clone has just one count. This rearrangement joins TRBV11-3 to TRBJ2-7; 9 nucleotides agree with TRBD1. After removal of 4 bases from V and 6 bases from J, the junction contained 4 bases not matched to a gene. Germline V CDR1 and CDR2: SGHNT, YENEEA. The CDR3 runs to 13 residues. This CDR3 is CASSSSTGGEQYF. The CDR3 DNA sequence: TGTGCCAGCAGCTCATCGACAGGGGGCGAGCAGTACTTC.

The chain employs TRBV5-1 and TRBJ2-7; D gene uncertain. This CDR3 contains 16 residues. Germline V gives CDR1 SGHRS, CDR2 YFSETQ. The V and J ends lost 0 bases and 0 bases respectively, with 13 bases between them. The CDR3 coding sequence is TGCGCCAGCAGCTTGGGTGCAGAAAGCCGCTCCTACGAGCAGTACTTC. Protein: CASSLGAESRSYEQYF.

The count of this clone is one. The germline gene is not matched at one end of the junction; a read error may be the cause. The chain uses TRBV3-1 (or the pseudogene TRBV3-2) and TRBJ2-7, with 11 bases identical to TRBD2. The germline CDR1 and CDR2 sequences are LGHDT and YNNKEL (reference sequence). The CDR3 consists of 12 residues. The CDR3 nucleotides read TGTGCCACCACGGCCGGGACTAGCGGTTGGATCTTC. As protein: CATTAGTSGWIF.

CDR3 DNA: TGTGCCAGCAGAGTACAAGAGACCCAGTACTTC. This codes for CASRVQETQYF. V usage is TRBV3-1 (or the pseudogene TRBV3-2) and J usage is TRBJ2-5, with unresolved D. V lost 6 bases, J lost 2 bases, and 4 bases lay in between. CDR1 and CDR2 (germline): LGHDT, YNNKEL (reference sequence). This CDR3 has 11 amino acids.